This T cell receptor (beta chain) was captured by sequencing in a study of identical twins. TCRdb reprocessed the 5' RACE reads via MiXCR and lists one record per CDR3 protein. Altogether about 690,000 distinct CDR3 sequences are present, 5.5% to 6.5% being singletons, with the ten largest covering about 1.8%. The sample holds a few counts of this clonotype. There are 14 residues in the CDR3. Germline CDR1 MRHNA, CDR2 SNTAGT. V lost 3 bases to trimming and J lost 7 bases, with 12 bases between them. The sequenced sample consisted of naive T cells sorted from blood. The rearrangement links TRBV6-4 to TRBJ1-4, with D unclear. The source is a man between 18 and 35 years old in good health. The DNA for the CDR3 is TGTGCCAGCAGTGATCGGGGAGTGGGTGAAAAACTGTTTTTT. It specifies CASSDRGVGEKLFF.